These 10 T cell receptor beta chains were sequenced from one sample in a study of OX40 agonist ivuxolimab in advanced cancers. Repertoires were generated with immunoSEQ multiplex PCR, while TCRdb's copy carries only in-frame clones and drops some. Altogether approximately 20,000 clones are present, around 80% being singletons, with the ten largest covering more than 13%. The material sequenced was CD4+ or CD8+ T cells sorted from blood, taken in a trial of the OX40 agonist ivuxolimab. These receptor sequences come from an adult with an advanced solid tumor such as melanoma, head and neck, liver or kidney cancer.

This clone has only a few counts. CDR3 sequence (DNA): TGTGCCAGCAGTTTAGGTTGGGGGACGGTTGAAGCTTTCTTT. Protein sequence: CASSLGWGTVEAFF. This chain connects TRBV28 to TRBJ1-1; weak D call: TRBD1 (5 bases). Trimming pared 2 bases from V and 7 bases from J, leaving 14 bases between. This CDR3 contains 14 residues. Germline V CDR1 and CDR2: MDHEN, SYDVKM.

The chain employs TRBV28 and TRBJ2-7; D gene ambiguous. V shed 5 bases and J shed 2 bases, with 7 bases lying between them. This CDR3 has 12 residues. Germline V gene data show CDR1 as MDHEN and CDR2 as SYDVKM. The CDR3 reads CASSPDPYEQYF. The CDR3 DNA follows: TGTGCCAGCAGTCCGGACCCCTACGAGCAGTACTTC.

The chain joins TRBV5-1 to TRBJ2-2, with D perhaps matching TRBD1 (5 bases). Germline CDR1 SGHRS, CDR2 YFSETQ. The V end was cut by 0 bases, the J end by 4 bases, with 7 bases between. This CDR3 is built from 14 residues. The CDR3 DNA reads TGCGCCAGCAGCTTGGCCAGGGTCACCGGGGAGCTGTTTTTT. Its translation: CASSLARVTGELFF.

CDR3 DNA sequence: TGTGCCAGCAGCCGAGGAGGAGAAGCTTTCTTT. Its protein product is CASSRGGEAFF. The chain employs TRBV4-2 and TRBJ1-1; D call uncertain. This CDR3 has 11 residues. V shed 4 bases and J shed 8 bases, with 8 bases lying between them. Germline CDR1 LGHNA, CDR2 YNFKEQ.

This chain links TRBV5-4 with TRBJ2-2; either TRBD1 or TRBD2 may fit D (7 bases each). V was pared by 6 bases and J by 5 bases, with 14 bases between. The CDR3 spans 14 residues. Germline V gives CDR1 SGHNT, CDR2 YYREEE (reference sequence). The CDR3 coding sequence is TGTGCCAGCACCAGACAGGGAGGGACCGGGGAGCTGTTTTTT. Translated, it gives CASTRQGGTGELFF.

J is TRBJ2-1 and V is TRBV20-1, with D unclear. The CDR3 runs to 11 residues. V lost 5 bases, J lost 4 bases, and 6 bases lay in between. Per the germline V gene, CDR1 is DFQATT and CDR2 is SNEGSKA (reference sequence). CDR3 loop: CSADSYNEQFF. CDR3 bases: TGCAGTGCTGACTCGTACAATGAGCAGTTCTTC.

The V gene is TRBV29-1, the J gene TRBJ2-3; the D gene could be TRBD1 or TRBD2 (7 bases each). The CDR3 extends over 13 amino acids. Germline values: CDR1 SQVTM, CDR2 ANQGSEA. Trimming took off 4 bases at V and 3 bases at J, with 11 bases between the two ends. CDR3 DNA sequence: TGCAGCGTTGCAGGGGGGGGAACAGATACGCAGTATTTT. Residues: CSVAGGGTDTQYF.

V gene TRBV30 combines with J gene TRBJ2-7; 10 bases are a match to TRBD1. CDR1 and CDR2 (germline): GTSNPN, SVGIG (reference sequence). The CDR3 loop spans 14 amino acids. Trimming took 2 bases from V and 5 from J; bases not matched to a gene: 6. The CDR3 protein is CAWSHGTGVNEQYF. CDR3 bases: TGTGCCTGGAGTCACGGGACAGGGGTGAACGAGCAGTACTTC. The whole variable domain, remainder taken from reference TRBV30 and TRBJ2-7, is SQTIHQWPATLVQPVGSPLSLECTVEGTSNPNLYWYRQAAGRGLQLLFYSVGIGQISSEVPQNLSASRPQDRQFILSSKKLLLSDSGFYLCAWSHGTGVNEQYFGPGTRLTVT.

The chain links TRBV11-2 to TRBJ2-7; D remains unclear. Trimming left V 5 bases short and J 0 bases short, with 11 bases between. Per germline, CDR1 SGHAT and CDR2 FQNNGV. The CDR3 loop spans 14 amino acids. The CDR3: CASSRHLSSYEQYF. CDR3 DNA: TGTGCCAGCAGCCGTCACTTGAGCTCCTACGAGCAGTACTTC.

This chain joins TRBV7-8 and TRBJ2-7; D unresolved. Germline lookup yields CDR1 SGHVS and CDR2 FQNEAQ. The CDR3 length is 14 residues. Between the trimmed V and J ends, which lost 1 base and 5 bases, there was a span of 12 bases. The CDR3 DNA sequence: TGTGCCAGCAGCTTAGGCGGAACCCGCGACGAGCAGTACTTC. Amino acid sequence: CASSLGGTRDEQYF.